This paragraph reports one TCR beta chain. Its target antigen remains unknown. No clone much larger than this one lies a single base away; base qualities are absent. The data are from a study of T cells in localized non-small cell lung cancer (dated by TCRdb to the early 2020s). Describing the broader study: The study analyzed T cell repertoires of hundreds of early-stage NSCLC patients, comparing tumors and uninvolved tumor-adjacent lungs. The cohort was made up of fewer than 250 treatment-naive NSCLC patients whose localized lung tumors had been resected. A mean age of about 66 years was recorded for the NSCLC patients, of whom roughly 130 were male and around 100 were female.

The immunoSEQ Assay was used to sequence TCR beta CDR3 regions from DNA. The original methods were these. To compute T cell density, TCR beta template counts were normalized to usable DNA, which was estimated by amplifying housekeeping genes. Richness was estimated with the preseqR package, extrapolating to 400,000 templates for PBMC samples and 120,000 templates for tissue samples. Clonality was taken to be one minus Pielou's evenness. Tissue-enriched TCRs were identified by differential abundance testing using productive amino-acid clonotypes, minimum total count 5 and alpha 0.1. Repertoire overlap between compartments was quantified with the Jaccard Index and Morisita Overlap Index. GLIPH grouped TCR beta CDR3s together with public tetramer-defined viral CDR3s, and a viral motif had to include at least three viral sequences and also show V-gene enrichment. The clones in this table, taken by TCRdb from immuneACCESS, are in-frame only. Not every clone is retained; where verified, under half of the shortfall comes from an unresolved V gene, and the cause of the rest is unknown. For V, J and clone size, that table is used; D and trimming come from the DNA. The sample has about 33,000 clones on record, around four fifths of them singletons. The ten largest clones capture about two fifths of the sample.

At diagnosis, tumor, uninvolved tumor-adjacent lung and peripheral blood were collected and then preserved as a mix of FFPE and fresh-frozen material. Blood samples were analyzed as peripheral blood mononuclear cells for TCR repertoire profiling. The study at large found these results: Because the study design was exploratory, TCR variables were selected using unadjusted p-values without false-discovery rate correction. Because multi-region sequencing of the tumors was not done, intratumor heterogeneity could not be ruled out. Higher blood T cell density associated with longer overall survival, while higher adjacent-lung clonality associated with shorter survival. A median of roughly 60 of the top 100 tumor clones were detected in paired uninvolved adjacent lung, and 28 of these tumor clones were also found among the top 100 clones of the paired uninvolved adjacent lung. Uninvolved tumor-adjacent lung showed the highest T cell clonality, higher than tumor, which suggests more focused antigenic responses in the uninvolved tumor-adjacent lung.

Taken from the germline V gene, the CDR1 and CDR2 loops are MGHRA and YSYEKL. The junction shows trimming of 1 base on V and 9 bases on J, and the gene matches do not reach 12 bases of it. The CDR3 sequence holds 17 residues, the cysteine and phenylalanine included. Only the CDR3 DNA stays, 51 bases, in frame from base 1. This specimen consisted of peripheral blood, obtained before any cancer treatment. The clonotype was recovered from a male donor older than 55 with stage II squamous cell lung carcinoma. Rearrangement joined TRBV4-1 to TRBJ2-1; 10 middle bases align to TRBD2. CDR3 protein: CASSQGLPSGSLTEQFF. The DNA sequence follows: TGCGCCAGCAGCCAAGGTCTCCCTAGCGGGAGTCTGACTGAGCAGTTCTTC.